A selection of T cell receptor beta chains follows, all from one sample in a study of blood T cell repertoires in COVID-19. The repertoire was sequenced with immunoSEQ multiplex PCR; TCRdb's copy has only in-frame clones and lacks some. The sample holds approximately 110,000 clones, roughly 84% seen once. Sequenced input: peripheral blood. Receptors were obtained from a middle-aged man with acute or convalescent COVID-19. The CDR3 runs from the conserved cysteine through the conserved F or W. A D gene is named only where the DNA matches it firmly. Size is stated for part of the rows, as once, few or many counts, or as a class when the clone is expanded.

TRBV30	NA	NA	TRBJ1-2	TGTGCCTGGACAGTGACGGGAACCGGTGGCTACACCTTC	CAWTVTGTGGYTF
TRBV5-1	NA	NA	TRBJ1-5	TGCGCCAGCAGCCCGGACGGGGGCAATCAGCCCCAGCATTTT	CASSPDGGNQPQHF
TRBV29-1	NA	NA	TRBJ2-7	TGCAGCGTTGGTCGGGTCAACGAGCAGTACTTC	CSVGRVNEQYF
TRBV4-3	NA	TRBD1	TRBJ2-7	TGCGCCAGCAGCCAGCGTTCCGGGACAGGGAACTACGAGCAGTACTTC	CASSQRSGTGNYEQYF
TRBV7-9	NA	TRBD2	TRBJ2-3	TGTGCCAGCAGCCTCCCGGTGGGGAGGGGCACCTACACAGATACGCAGTATTTT	CASSLPVGRGTYTDTQYF
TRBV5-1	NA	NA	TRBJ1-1	TGCGCCAGCAGCTCCCTTGAGACAGAGAACACTGAAGCTTTCTTT	CASSSLETENTEAFF
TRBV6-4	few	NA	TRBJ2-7	TGTGCCAGCAGTGAGCAGGGCGGCTCCTACGAGCAGTACTTC	CASSEQGGSYEQYF
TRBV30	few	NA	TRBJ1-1	TGTGCCTGGAGTGTATCCTATAGCGGGAACACTGAAGCTTTCTTT	CAWSVSYSGNTEAFF
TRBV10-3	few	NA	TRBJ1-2	TGTGCCATCAGTGAGTCGTATTCCTATGGCTACACCTTC	CAISESYSYGYTF
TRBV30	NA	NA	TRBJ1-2	TGTGCCTGGAATACGCAGGGGTCTAACTATGGCTACACCTTC	CAWNTQGSNYGYTF
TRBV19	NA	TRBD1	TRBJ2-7	TGTGCCAGTAGTAGGACAGGGACGGCATCCTACGAGCAGTACTTC	CASSRTGTASYEQYF
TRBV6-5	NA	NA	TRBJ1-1	TGTGCCAGCATCATGATGATGCGGGCGGGAACTGAAGCTTTCTTT	CASIMMMRAGTEAFF
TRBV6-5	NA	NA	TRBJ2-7	TGTGCCAGCAGTTACACGGACAGAACACTGTACTTC	CASSYTDRTLYF
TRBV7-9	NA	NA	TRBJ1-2	TGTGCCAGCAGCTTAACGGACAGCATTAACTATGGCTACACCTTC	CASSLTDSINYGYTF
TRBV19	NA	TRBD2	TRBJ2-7	TGTGCCAGCCGGACTAGCGGGGGCACCTACGAGCAGTACTTC	CASRTSGGTYEQYF
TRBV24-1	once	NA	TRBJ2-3	TGTGCCACCAGTGACGTCAGGGGTTTCGGCACAGATACGCAGTATTTT	CATSDVRGFGTDTQYF
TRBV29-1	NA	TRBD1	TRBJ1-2	TGCAGCGTTGAGCTGACAGGGTATGGCTACACCTTC	CSVELTGYGYTF
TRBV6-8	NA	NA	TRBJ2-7	TGTGCCAGCACCCAAAGATCGGGAGTAGGTTCCTACGAGCAGTACTTC	CASTQRSGVGSYEQYF
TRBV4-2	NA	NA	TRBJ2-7	TGTGCCAGCAGCCAAGGGGACAGAGGAGCGGGAGTCTCCTACGAGCAGTACTTC	CASSQGDRGAGVSYEQYF
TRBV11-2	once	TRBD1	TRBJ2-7	TGTGCCAGCAGCCGGGGACAGGGGGCGGTGTACGAGCAGTACTTC	CASSRGQGAVYEQYF
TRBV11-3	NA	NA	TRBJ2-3	TGTGCCAGCAGCTTAGATCCCAACTCCTATACGCAGTATTTT	CASSLDPNSYTQYF
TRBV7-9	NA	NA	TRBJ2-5	TGTGCCAGCAGTTATCGGACAGAGAAAGAGACCCAGTACTTC	CASSYRTEKETQYF
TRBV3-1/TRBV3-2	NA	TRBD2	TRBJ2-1	TGTGCCACTTCAAGGCAGCGGGGGGGTTATGAGCAGTTCTTC	CATSRQRGGYEQFF
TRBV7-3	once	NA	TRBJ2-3	TGTGCCAGCAGCTTAACGCCTCTCGCGGGGACCACAGATACGCAGTATTTT	CASSLTPLAGTTDTQYF
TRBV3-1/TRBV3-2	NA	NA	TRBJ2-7	TGTGCCAGCAGCCTCGTCGACAGGGAGGACGAGCAGTACTTC	CASSLVDREDEQYF
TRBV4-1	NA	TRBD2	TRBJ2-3	TGCGCCAGCAGCCAAGATTCAGGACTAGCGCGAAATACGCAGTATTTT	CASSQDSGLARNTQYF
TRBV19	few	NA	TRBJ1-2	TGTGCCAGTAGTATAGGCGGCACCACCTATGGCTACACCTTC	CASSIGGTTYGYTF
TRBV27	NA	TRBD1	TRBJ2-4	TGTGCCAGCAGTCCCCGGGGACAGGGTGAAGTACGGACGGACCTAGCCAAAAACATTCAGTACTTC	CASSPRGQGEVRTDLAKNIQYF
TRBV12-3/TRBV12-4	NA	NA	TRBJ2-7	TGTGCCAGCAGTGTCCTCTACGAGCAGTACTTC	CASSVLYEQYF
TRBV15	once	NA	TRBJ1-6	TGTGCCACCAGCAGCCCCTTACAGGGACCTAATTCACCCCTCCACTTT	CATSSPLQGPNSPLHF
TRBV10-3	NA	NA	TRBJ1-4	TGTGCCATCAGCCGCGGGGGGCGGGTCAGTGAAAAACTGTTTTTT	CAISRGGRVSEKLFF
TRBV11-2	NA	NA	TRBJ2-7	TGTGCCAGCAGCTCGCGGGCCACAACCTACGAGCAGTACTTC	CASSSRATTYEQYF
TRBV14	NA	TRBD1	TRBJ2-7	TGTGCCAGCAGCCGACAGGGGGCCCACTACGAGCAGTACTTC	CASSRQGAHYEQYF
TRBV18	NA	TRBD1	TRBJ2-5	TGTGCCAGCTCACCAGGGACAGGGGTATCTAACGGGCGAGAGACCCAGTACTTC	CASSPGTGVSNGRETQYF
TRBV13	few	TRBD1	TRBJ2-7	TGTGCCAGCAGCTTCAGCTCGGGGACAGGGCGCGAGCAGTACTTC	CASSFSSGTGREQYF
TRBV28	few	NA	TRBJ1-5	TGTGCCAGCAGTTTACCGAGCTATAGCAATCAGCCCCAGCATTTT	CASSLPSYSNQPQHF
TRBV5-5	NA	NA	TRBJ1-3	TGTGCCAGCAGCCTTACAGGAAACGCACCTGGAAACACCATATATTTT	CASSLTGNAPGNTIYF
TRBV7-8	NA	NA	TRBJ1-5	TGTGCCAGCAGCTTATCAGCGCCAGGGAATCAGCCCCAGCATTTT	CASSLSAPGNQPQHF
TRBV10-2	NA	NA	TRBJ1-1	TGCGCCAGCAGTGATTTAACTGAAGCTTTCTTT	CASSDLTEAFF
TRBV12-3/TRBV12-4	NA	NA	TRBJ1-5	TGTGCCAGCAGTACCAGCGGGCCCCAGCATTTT	CASSTSGPQHF
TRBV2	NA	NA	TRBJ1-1	TGTGCCAGCAGTGAGTCGGGTTTGGCCACTGAAGCTTTCTTT	CASSESGLATEAFF
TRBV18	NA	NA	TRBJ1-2	TGTGCCAGCTCACCAACTACAGGGTTTGGCCACACCTTC	CASSPTTGFGHTF
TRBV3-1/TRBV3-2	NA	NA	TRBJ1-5	TGTGCCAGCAGCCAAGGTGTAGTAATGAATAGCAATCAGCCCCAGCATTTT	CASSQGVVMNSNQPQHF
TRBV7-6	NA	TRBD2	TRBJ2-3	TGTGCCAGCAGCTGGAGCGGGGGGAGCACAGATACGCAGTATTTT	CASSWSGGSTDTQYF
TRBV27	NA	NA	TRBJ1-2	TGTGCCAGCAGTTTAATGGGGGGGGGTGGCTACACCTTC	CASSLMGGGGYTF
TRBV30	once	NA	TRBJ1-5	TGTGCCTGGAGTGTAGGGACTAGGAGGGGTCAGCCCCAGCATTTT	CAWSVGTRRGQPQHF
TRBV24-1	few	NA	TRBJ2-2	TGTGCCACCAGTGATTTGATCAGGGGGAACACCGGGGAGCTGTTTTTT	CATSDLIRGNTGELFF
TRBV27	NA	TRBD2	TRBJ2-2	TGTGCCAGCTTTGGGGGGGGACTAGTCTCATCCGGGGAGCTGTTTTTT	CASFGGGLVSSGELFF
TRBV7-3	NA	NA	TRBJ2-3	TGTGCCAGCAGCTTAACTCTAGGACTCTCCCCAGATACGCAGTATTTT	CASSLTLGLSPDTQYF
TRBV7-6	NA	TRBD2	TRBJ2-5	TGTGCCAGCAGCTTGAGCACGGGGGGGCCCCTAGCCGAGACCCAGTACTTC	CASSLSTGGPLAETQYF
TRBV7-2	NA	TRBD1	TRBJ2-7	TGTGCCAGCAGCTTATCGCAGGGGGCAGGAGAGCAGTACTTC	CASSLSQGAGEQYF
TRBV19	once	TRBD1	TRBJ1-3	TGTGCCAGTAGTATGCAGGGGGTTCCCTCTGGAAACACCATATATTTT	CASSMQGVPSGNTIYF
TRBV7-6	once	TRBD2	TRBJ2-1	TGTGCCAGCAGCTTAGGTCTGGAGCGGGGGGGTCTAAAAAATGAGCAGTTCTTC	CASSLGLERGGLKNEQFF
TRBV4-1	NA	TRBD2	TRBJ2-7	TGCGCCAGCAGCCAAGGGGATACGGGGGGGCCGTACGAGCAGTACTTC	CASSQGDTGGPYEQYF